This T cell receptor beta chain was documented in a study of T cell responses to AZD1222 COVID-19 vaccine. About the research overall: Pooling covered second doses at about 4 or about 12 weeks. Study-level findings and limits: Variant regions that are unmutated are reportedly the target of nearly half of spike-specific TCRs. Spike-specific TCRs gained breadth and depth after people received two AZD1222 doses. Baseline serostatus was positive in only six AZD1222 recipients.

Details on this clone: Its target is not known.

TCRdb keeps only in-frame clones here, not all; method: immunoSEQ multiplex PCR. This sample has over 130,000 clones, with approximately 94% found just once. This CDR3 has 11 residues. Between the trimmed V and J ends, which lost 8 bases and 6 bases, there was a span of 12 bases. Germline CDR1 reads DFQATT; CDR2 reads SNEGSKA (reference sequence). The sample consisted of peripheral blood, taken on day 0 of AZD1222 vaccination. The receptor's source is an adult in good health. The chain uses TRBV20-1 and TRBJ2-3, with a weak D call TRBD2 (6 bases). The CDR3 spells CSNLRGDTQYF. The CDR3 DNA sequence: TGCAGTAACCTCCGGGGGGATACGCAGTATTTT.